The sequence of this T cell receptor beta chain was determined in a study of blood T cell repertoires in COVID-19. There are 15 residues in the CDR3. Germline V gene lookup returns CDR1 SGHVS and CDR2 FQNEAQ. With 4 bases removed from V and 1 base from J, the gap between germline ends came to 12 bases. The data were produced by immunoSEQ multiplex PCR, yet TCRdb's version contains in-frame clones alone and is incomplete. This sample has approximately 100,000 clones; 65% to 80% occur once, and the top ten carry less than 25%. The rearrangement links TRBV7-8 to TRBJ2-3; possibly TRBD1 for D (5 bases). The sequence was obtained from a man aged 65 to 85 with active or convalescent COVID-19. What was sequenced was peripheral blood. The CDR3 loop reads CASSSQSQGTDTQYF. The CDR3 nucleotides read TGTGCCAGCAGCTCGCAATCACAGGGCACAGATACGCAGTATTTT. Using reference TRBV7-8 and TRBJ2-3 for the parts outside the CDR3, the full variable domain is GAGVSQSPRYKVAKRGQDVALRCDPISGHVSLFWYQQALGQGPEFLTYFQNEAQLDKSGLPSDRFFAERPEGSVSTLKIQRTQQEDSAVYLCASSSQSQGTDTQYFGPGTRLTVL.